The rows below give T cell receptor beta chains drawn from one sample of a study of spatial heterogeneity in lung cancer. In TCRdb, the 5' RACE reads were re-called with MiXCR into one record per CDR3 protein. The sample lists 40,000 or so distinct CDR3 sequences, roughly 5% seen once, with roughly 25% in the top ten. The source material was PBMCs, sampled at surgery. Every receptor here comes from a female donor with early-stage non-small cell lung cancer. Both conserved end residues are part of each CDR3. D genes are given only for firm matches. Clone size is stated in some rows and not others, as once, few, many or a class when expanded.

abundance: many
v_gene: TRBV20-1
d_gene: TRBD2
j_gene: TRBJ2-7
CDR3aa: CSARVLRLAGGDEQYF
CDR3nt: TGCAGTGCTAGAGTTTTACGACTAGCGGGGGGTGACGAGCAGTACTTC

abundance: .
v_gene: TRBV20-1
d_gene: TRBD1
j_gene: TRBJ2-3
CDR3aa: CSARDLQGTDTQYF
CDR3nt: TGCAGTGCTAGAGATCTACAGGGGACAGATACGCAGTATTTT

abundance: .
v_gene: TRBV5-4
d_gene: TRBD1
j_gene: TRBJ2-1
CDR3aa: CASSSRTGNSYNEQFF
CDR3nt: TGTGCCAGCAGCTCGAGGACAGGGAATTCCTACAATGAGCAGTTCTTC

abundance: .
v_gene: TRBV1
d_gene: .
j_gene: TRBJ1-1
CDR3aa: CTSPQPMNTEAFF
CDR3nt: TGCACCAGCCCCCAACCGATGAACACTGAAGCTTTCTTT

abundance: many
v_gene: TRBV12-3/TRBV12-4
d_gene: .
j_gene: TRBJ2-5
CDR3aa: CASSSALGMDETQYF
CDR3nt: TGTGCCAGCAGTTCGGCTCTGGGAATGGATGAGACCCAGTACTTC

abundance: many
v_gene: TRBV15
d_gene: .
j_gene: TRBJ1-4
CDR3aa: CATSGQVNEKLFF
CDR3nt: TGTGCCACCTCCGGGCAGGTTAATGAAAAACTGTTTTTT

abundance: .
v_gene: TRBV5-4
d_gene: TRBD2
j_gene: TRBJ2-1
CDR3aa: CASSTSGTSDEQFF
CDR3nt: TGTGCCAGCAGCACCTCCGGGACTAGCGATGAGCAGTTCTTC

abundance: medium-sized
v_gene: TRBV4-3
d_gene: .
j_gene: TRBJ1-1
CDR3aa: CASSQDRSMNTEAFF
CDR3nt: TGCGCCAGCAGCCAGGACCGCTCAATGAACACTGAAGCTTTCTTT

abundance: many
v_gene: TRBV5-5
d_gene: .
j_gene: TRBJ1-4
CDR3aa: CASSLGAVTNEKLFF
CDR3nt: TGTGCCAGCAGCTTGGGGGCGGTCACTAATGAAAAACTGTTTTTT

abundance: .
v_gene: TRBV19
d_gene: .
j_gene: TRBJ2-3
CDR3aa: CATSRVADTQYF
CDR3nt: TGTGCCACCAGTCGGGTGGCAGATACGCAGTATTTT

abundance: many
v_gene: TRBV20-1
d_gene: TRBD1
j_gene: TRBJ1-2
CDR3aa: CSARTGEGYTF
CDR3nt: TGCAGTGCAAGGACAGGCGAGGGCTACACCTTC

abundance: .
v_gene: TRBV11-3
d_gene: .
j_gene: TRBJ2-7
CDR3aa: CASSPPLRPYEQYF
CDR3nt: TGTGCCAGCAGCCCACCTCTCCGTCCCTACGAGCAGTACTTC

abundance: medium-sized
v_gene: TRBV20-1
d_gene: .
j_gene: TRBJ2-7
CDR3aa: CSAIEASSGHEQYF
CDR3nt: TGCAGTGCCATCGAGGCTAGTTCTGGCCACGAGCAGTACTTC

abundance: many
v_gene: TRBV6-1
d_gene: TRBD1
j_gene: TRBJ1-2
CDR3aa: CASTDRGKKGGYTF
CDR3nt: TGTGCCAGCACCGACAGGGGGAAGAAAGGTGGCTACACCTTC

abundance: .
v_gene: TRBV6-2/TRBV6-3
d_gene: TRBD2
j_gene: TRBJ2-5
CDR3aa: CASNPPRASGGTQETQYF
CDR3nt: TGTGCCAGCAACCCCCCCCGGGCTAGCGGGGGGACCCAAGAGACCCAGTACTTC

abundance: many
v_gene: TRBV5-1
d_gene: .
j_gene: TRBJ2-3
CDR3aa: CASSLSDTQYF
CDR3nt: TGCGCCAGCAGCTTGTCAGATACGCAGTATTTT

abundance: many
v_gene: TRBV3-1
d_gene: .
j_gene: TRBJ1-6
CDR3aa: CASSLRVGNSPLHF
CDR3nt: TGTGCCAGCAGCCTCAGGGTGGGGAATTCACCCCTCCACTTT

abundance: few
v_gene: TRBV5-5
d_gene: .
j_gene: TRBJ1-1
CDR3aa: CASSLDLVTEAFF
CDR3nt: TGTGCCAGCAGCTTGGACCTTGTCACTGAAGCTTTCTTT

abundance: many
v_gene: TRBV4-3
d_gene: .
j_gene: TRBJ2-7
CDR3aa: CASSQDPGGYEQYF
CDR3nt: TGCGCCAGCAGCCAAGACCCCGGAGGGTACGAGCAGTACTTC

abundance: medium-sized
v_gene: TRBV20-1
d_gene: TRBD2
j_gene: TRBJ2-1
CDR3aa: CSARVTSGGDYNEQFF
CDR3nt: TGCAGTGCTAGAGTTACTAGCGGGGGGGATTACAATGAGCAGTTCTTC

abundance: .
v_gene: TRBV30
d_gene: .
j_gene: TRBJ2-3
CDR3aa: CAWSVKGGRTDTQYF
CDR3nt: TGTGCCTGGAGTGTAAAGGGAGGACGCACAGATACGCAGTATTTT

abundance: many
v_gene: TRBV2
d_gene: .
j_gene: TRBJ1-4
CDR3aa: CASKPGATNEKLFF
CDR3nt: TGTGCCAGCAAACCGGGGGCAACTAATGAAAAACTGTTTTTT

abundance: many
v_gene: TRBV19
d_gene: .
j_gene: TRBJ1-5
CDR3aa: CASSPAVNQPQHF
CDR3nt: TGTGCCAGTAGTCCCGCGGTCAATCAGCCCCAGCATTTT

abundance: many
v_gene: TRBV7-9
d_gene: .
j_gene: TRBJ2-7
CDR3aa: CASSPRDVSGVSYEQYF
CDR3nt: TGTGCCAGCAGCCCTCGCGATGTGTCAGGGGTTTCCTACGAGCAGTACTTC

abundance: few
v_gene: TRBV5-1
d_gene: TRBD1
j_gene: TRBJ1-5
CDR3aa: CASSVQGDDNQPQHF
CDR3nt: TGCGCCAGCAGCGTACAGGGGGACGACAATCAGCCCCAGCATTTT

abundance: many
v_gene: TRBV7-9
d_gene: .
j_gene: TRBJ2-7
CDR3aa: CASSLAQGLFYEQYF
CDR3nt: TGTGCCAGCAGCTTAGCACAGGGATTATTCTACGAGCAGTACTTC

abundance: many
v_gene: TRBV6-2/TRBV6-3
d_gene: .
j_gene: TRBJ2-2
CDR3aa: CASRPISARETGELFF
CDR3nt: TGTGCCAGCAGACCGATCTCGGCCCGGGAGACCGGGGAGCTGTTTTTT

abundance: few
v_gene: TRBV30
d_gene: TRBD2
j_gene: TRBJ2-3
CDR3aa: CACQTSSTDTQYF
CDR3nt: TGTGCCTGCCAGACTAGCAGCACAGATACGCAGTATTTT

abundance: few
v_gene: TRBV24-1
d_gene: .
j_gene: TRBJ2-2
CDR3aa: CATSVHTGELFF
CDR3nt: TGTGCCACCAGTGTTCACACCGGGGAGCTGTTTTTT

abundance: many
v_gene: TRBV7-9
d_gene: TRBD2
j_gene: TRBJ2-7
CDR3aa: CASSYVTSGDYEQYF
CDR3nt: TGTGCCAGCAGCTACGTGACTAGCGGGGACTACGAGCAGTACTTC

abundance: many
v_gene: TRBV29-1
d_gene: TRBD1
j_gene: TRBJ2-3
CDR3aa: CSVQVLAGTGVDTQYF
CDR3nt: TGCAGCGTCCAGGTACTAGCCGGGACAGGGGTAGATACGCAGTATTTT

abundance: many
v_gene: TRBV28
d_gene: .
j_gene: TRBJ1-4
CDR3aa: CASITSRGLAEKLFF
CDR3nt: TGTGCCAGCATCACTTCCAGGGGTCTGGCTGAAAAACTGTTTTTT

abundance: few
v_gene: TRBV7-8
d_gene: TRBD2
j_gene: TRBJ2-5
CDR3aa: CASSPLAGGRQETQYF
CDR3nt: TGTGCCAGCAGCCCTCTAGCGGGGGGGCGTCAAGAGACCCAGTACTTC

abundance: many
v_gene: TRBV9
d_gene: TRBD1
j_gene: TRBJ1-3
CDR3aa: CASSEGTGAGNTIYF
CDR3nt: TGTGCCAGCAGCGAGGGGACAGGGGCTGGAAACACCATATATTTT

abundance: many
v_gene: TRBV3-1
d_gene: .
j_gene: TRBJ1-2
CDR3aa: CASSQTDDPANYGYTF
CDR3nt: TGTGCCAGCAGCCAAACTGACGACCCAGCTAACTATGGCTACACCTTC

abundance: medium-sized
v_gene: TRBV30
d_gene: TRBD1
j_gene: TRBJ1-2
CDR3aa: CAWRREDRVRLYTF
CDR3nt: TGTGCCTGGAGAAGGGAGGACAGGGTAAGACTCTACACCTTC

abundance: many
v_gene: TRBV27
d_gene: TRBD1
j_gene: TRBJ2-1
CDR3aa: CASRGTGGSREQFF
CDR3nt: TGTGCCAGCAGGGGGACAGGGGGCTCGAGAGAGCAGTTCTTC

abundance: many
v_gene: TRBV28
d_gene: TRBD2
j_gene: TRBJ2-4
CDR3aa: CASSPAGVAGGIQYF
CDR3nt: TGTGCCAGCAGTCCTGCCGGGGTAGCGGGGGGCATTCAGTACTTC

abundance: many
v_gene: TRBV4-1
d_gene: .
j_gene: TRBJ1-2
CDR3aa: CASSQVQGNNYGYTF
CDR3nt: TGCGCCAGCAGCCAAGTACAGGGTAACAATTATGGCTACACCTTC

abundance: many
v_gene: TRBV2
d_gene: TRBD2
j_gene: TRBJ2-3
CDR3aa: CASSDLASGADTQYF
CDR3nt: TGTGCCAGCAGTGATTTGGCTAGCGGTGCAGATACGCAGTATTTT

abundance: few
v_gene: TRBV7-3
d_gene: .
j_gene: TRBJ2-7
CDR3aa: CASSYFQGTEQYF
CDR3nt: TGTGCCAGCAGTTATTTTCAAGGGACCGAGCAGTACTTC

abundance: few
v_gene: TRBV12-3/TRBV12-4
d_gene: .
j_gene: TRBJ1-1
CDR3aa: CASSGGGAEAFF
CDR3nt: TGTGCCAGCAGCGGAGGAGGGGCTGAAGCTTTCTTT

abundance: medium-sized
v_gene: TRBV29-1
d_gene: .
j_gene: TRBJ1-2
CDR3aa: CSVEGVLSYGYTF
CDR3nt: TGCAGCGTTGAAGGGGTGCTCTCTTATGGCTACACCTTC

abundance: few
v_gene: TRBV9
d_gene: TRBD2
j_gene: TRBJ2-1
CDR3aa: CASSPRAGLAGQSSYNEQFF
CDR3nt: TGTGCCAGCAGCCCCAGAGCGGGACTAGCGGGACAGAGCTCCTACAATGAGCAGTTCTTC

abundance: many
v_gene: TRBV27
d_gene: .
j_gene: TRBJ1-5
CDR3aa: CASSPPNQPQHF
CDR3nt: TGTGCCAGCAGTCCTCCGAATCAGCCCCAGCATTTT

abundance: many
v_gene: TRBV7-9
d_gene: TRBD2
j_gene: TRBJ2-1
CDR3aa: CASSRGLGSYNEQFF
CDR3nt: TGTGCCAGCAGCCGGGGACTAGGATCCTACAATGAGCAGTTCTTC

abundance: many
v_gene: TRBV7-9
d_gene: .
j_gene: TRBJ2-3
CDR3aa: CASSLGVRTDTQYF
CDR3nt: TGTGCCAGCAGCTTAGGGGTACGCACAGATACGCAGTATTTT

abundance: many
v_gene: TRBV2
d_gene: TRBD1
j_gene: TRBJ1-1
CDR3aa: CASSEWGRDRTEAFF
CDR3nt: TGTGCCAGCAGTGAATGGGGGAGGGACAGAACTGAAGCTTTCTTT

abundance: few
v_gene: TRBV7-7
d_gene: TRBD2
j_gene: TRBJ2-6
CDR3aa: CASSSHSLAGGLTGANVLTF
CDR3nt: TGTGCCAGCAGCTCCCATTCACTAGCGGGGGGCCTCACTGGGGCCAACGTCCTGACTTTC

abundance: medium-sized
v_gene: TRBV4-1
d_gene: .
j_gene: TRBJ1-3
CDR3aa: CASSQVAGPSGNTIYF
CDR3nt: TGCGCCAGCAGCCAAGTCGCAGGGCCCTCTGGAAACACCATATATTTT

abundance: many
v_gene: TRBV6-5
d_gene: TRBD1
j_gene: TRBJ2-2
CDR3aa: CASRGTGGTGELFF
CDR3nt: TGTGCCAGCAGAGGGACAGGGGGCACCGGGGAGCTGTTTTTT

abundance: few
v_gene: TRBV12-3/TRBV12-4
d_gene: .
j_gene: TRBJ2-6
CDR3aa: CARVGDCLGSGANVLTF
CDR3nt: TGTGCCAGAGTTGGGGACTGTCTGGGCTCTGGGGCCAACGTCCTGACTTTC

abundance: .
v_gene: TRBV10-2
d_gene: .
j_gene: TRBJ1-1
CDR3aa: CASSESGGWVSMNTEAFF
CDR3nt: TGCGCCAGCAGTGAGTCCGGTGGGTGGGTTTCGATGAACACTGAAGCTTTCTTT